Sequencing of this T cell receptor (beta chain) was carried out in a study of CD8+CD57+ T cells in acquired aplastic anemia. Study in general: Sorted CD4+ plus CD8+ cells gave DNA averaging about 3.2 ug.

Study observations and caveats: Overlap between patients and controls comprised about 28 CD8+ CDR3 sequences.

Genomic DNA was employed as the template in profiling TCR beta VDJ and CDR3. In TCRdb, the reads were re-called with MiXCR into one record per CDR3 protein. Of 270,000 or so distinct CDR3 sequences listed, roughly 82% are singletons. Before being chosen for sequencing, patients had shown CD8+CD57+ cell expansion by flow cytometry. In regard to this clonotype: What it binds is unknown.

This CDR3 has 15 residues. J lost 3 bases, V lost 6 bases, and 6 bases had no gene match. The chain joins TRBV6-7 to TRBJ2-1; 9 bases line up with TRBD1. TRBV6-7 is an ORF; its function is uncertain. What was sequenced was sorted CD4+, CD8+, or CD8+CD57+ T cells (not recorded which) from PBMCs. This TCR was sampled from a human donor with aplastic anemia. The CDR3 nucleotides are TGTGCCAGCAGCCGCGACAGGGGGAGCTACAATGAGCAGTTCTTC. It translates to CASSRDRGSYNEQFF.